This T cell receptor beta chain derives from a study of cytomegalovirus exposure and HLA in healthy donors. This clone was detected only a few times. Its antigen is still unknown. Study-level findings and limits: In vitro assays verified that a few CMV-associated chains recognized CMV antigens specifically. The classifier reportedly diagnosed cytomegalovirus status with high specificity and sensitivity. In a later analysis, productive TCRs from donors in an Asian-associated ancestry cluster reportedly carried fewer N-insertions than the cohort mean.

Germline CDR1 MDHEN, CDR2 SYDVKM. V lost 4 bases to trimming and J lost 4 bases, with 17 bases between them. This CDR3 has 16 amino acids. A multiplex PCR was run with 60 Vbeta primers and 13 Jbeta primers. Sequenced by immunoSEQ multiplex PCR; TCRdb stores in-frame clones only, minus some. Here the sample spans 150,000 or so clones, 81% being singletons. The chain joins TRBV28 to TRBJ1-5; perhaps TRBD1 as D (6 bases). The sequencing sample was made of PBMCs. The TCR originated in a man in his fifties in good health and CMV-seropositive. As DNA, the CDR3 is TGTGCCAGCAGTTCCGGAAGGGTCGGGACAAATCAGCCCCAGCATTTT. Amino acids: CASSSGRVGTNQPQHF.